This T cell receptor (beta chain) was recorded in a study of blood T cell repertoires in COVID-19 (dated by TCRdb to 2019 to 2021). About the full investigation: Samples covering the acute and convalescent phases of COVID-19 were provided by collaborators in the United States, Italy and Spain. The prospective study material was composed of cDNA or gDNA derived from T cells, B-cell-depleted T cells, or PBMCs. Deeply sampled blood TCRbeta repertoires from subjects exposed to, actively infected with, or recovered from COVID-19 were included in the dataset. The repertoires were released in a freely available public database intended as a resource for research on the immune response to SARS-CoV-2. Samples were obtained from the ongoing ImmuneRACE study (first 160 participants) and from over 1,000 subjects provided by 6 global collaborators. A de-identified subject ID, COVID-19 status, age in years and sex were almost always included in the sample metadata. Where available, HLA class I and class II types were obtained from metadata supplied by the sample provider rather than from assay-based typing.

TCRbeta CDR3 regions were amplified from genomic DNA by means of the immunoSEQ Assay, a bias-controlled multiplex PCR. The published analysis was carried out like this. The number of nucleated cells in each sample was estimated by amplification of reference gene primers within the assay. To quantify the absolute abundance of each unique TCRbeta CDR3 rearrangement, sequence reads were collapsed and filtered. For each sample, productive Simpson clonality was calculated as the square root of Simpson's diversity index over productive rearrangements. Drawn from immuneACCESS, this table holds only the in-frame rearrangements with V and J called that TCRdb kept. Clones are partly lost; checked studies trace under half to an unresolved V gene and leave the rest unexplained. That table supplies the V and J calls and clone size; D and trimming were determined from the DNA. The sample table records 200,000 to 300,000 clones; 70% to 90% of these occur just once. The top ten hold around 6.4% of the sample.

V and J lose 1 base and 0 bases, and a span of 19 bases separates them. Reading from cysteine to phenylalanine, the CDR3 counts 18 amino acids. The read is trimmed to its CDR3 DNA, 54 bases read in frame from base 1. CDR1 and CDR2, per the germline V gene, are SGHTA and FQGNSA. The collaborating institutions used their own protocols to collect whole blood in K2EDTA tubes. For TCRbeta analysis, collaborators shipped samples as frozen whole blood, isolated PBMCs, or DNA extracted from either of those sample types. On this clone itself: Its antigen remains unidentified. Nothing much larger sits one base from this clone, and base qualities are not available.

Study-wide findings and limitations: The quantity of clinical and demographic metadata differed by source and by participant and was supplied without curation.

Sequencing input: peripheral blood. The receptor was isolated from an older woman with active or convalescent COVID-19. The rearrangement joined TRBV7-2 to TRBJ2-7; the D segment cannot be called with confidence. The DNA reads as follows: TGTGCCAGCAGCTTAGTCCCAATACTATACGGAAACTCCTACGAGCAGTACTTC. It translates to CASSLVPILYGNSYEQYF.